A single sample gave rise to the 8 T cell receptor beta chains below, sequenced in a study of T cells in Graves' hyperthyroidism and ophthalmopathy. RNA transcripts provided the source from which TCR beta CDR3 regions were amplified. First-round RT-PCR of the TCR CDR3 relied on the HTBI primer set. TCRdb re-called the multiplex PCR reads with MiXCR, one entry per CDR3 protein. The sample holds around 560,000 distinct CDR3 sequences; 16% are singletons and the top ten take about 20%. Specimen: blood. The receptors were gathered from a woman between 18 and 29 years old with Graves' hyperthyroidism.

This clonotype was seen a handful of times. The chain couples TRBV7-9 to TRBJ1-6; D is possibly TRBD1 (5 bases). Germline CDR1 SEHNR, CDR2 FQNEAQ (reference sequence). The length of the CDR3 is 18 residues. V lost 1 base to trimming and J lost 0 bases, with 13 bases between them. The CDR3 DNA is TGTGCCAGCAGCTTAGAGACGGGGCCGAGCTCCTATAATTCACCCCTCCACTTT. It codes for CASSLETGPSSYNSPLHF.

This clonotype was detected a few times. The chain is built from TRBV12-3 or TRBV12-4 and TRBJ1-6, with D tentatively TRBD1 (5 bases). The V end was cut by 5 bases, the J end by 10 bases, with 21 bases between. The CDR3 covers 16 residues. Written as DNA, the CDR3 is TGTGCCAGCAGTCACAAAAGGCCCGGGACGGGATCACCCCTCCACTTT. As protein: CASSHKRPGTGSPLHF.

This clonotype was detected ten times or more. This chain uses TRBV12-5 with TRBJ2-7; the match to TRBD1 covers 10 bases. The ends lost 4 bases at V and 0 bases at J; junction bases unmatched: 15. This CDR3 contains 19 residues. Germline-derived CDR1 and CDR2 are LGHNT and FRNRAP. The CDR3: CASGWPGQGRGVFSYEQYF. CDR3 sequence (DNA): TGTGCTAGTGGTTGGCCGGGACAGGGGAGGGGAGTATTCTCCTACGAGCAGTACTTC.

The V and J genes are TRBV4-1 and TRBJ1-5; maybe TRBD1 (5 bases). The germline V gene has CDR1 MGHRA and CDR2 YSYEKL. The V gene lost 1 base and the J gene lost 2 bases, with 18 bases spanning the gap. This CDR3 has 18 residues. The CDR3 coding sequence is TGCGCCAGCAGCCAAGTAAGGGGAAGGGAGGTCGGCAATCAGCCCCAGCATTTT. Translation gives CASSQVRGREVGNQPQHF.

This clonotype was detected ten times or more. This chain links TRBV11-2 with TRBJ2-4; D remains ambiguous. CDR3 length equals 16 residues. The ends were cut back, 1 base at V and 0 bases at J, with 10 bases in the middle. The germline gives CDR1 SGHAT, CDR2 FQNNGV. The CDR3, as DNA: TGTGCCAGCAGCTTAGTAGGGCGACTAGCCAAAAACATTCAGTACTTC. Its protein product is CASSLVGRLAKNIQYF.

The chain carries TRBV6-2 or TRBV6-3 and TRBJ1-1, with D unresolved. The CDR3 length is 12 residues. V shed 9 bases and J shed 1 base, with 9 bases lying between them. Per the germline V gene, CDR1 is MNHEY and CDR2 is SVGEGT. CDR3 bases: TGTGCCAGTGATGATTGGAACACTGAAGCTTTCTTT. The encoded protein is CASDDWNTEAFF.

The chain couples TRBV5-1 to TRBJ2-7; D is unclear. Germline V gene sequence: CDR1 SGHRS, CDR2 YFSETQ. V shed 0 bases and J shed 2 bases, with 15 bases lying between them. The CDR3 length is 16 residues. The chain's CDR3 is CASSLAALGGAYEQYF. The DNA of the CDR3 is TGCGCCAGCAGCTTGGCGGCCCTGGGCGGCGCCTACGAGCAGTACTTC. The full variable domain, rest sourced from reference TRBV5-1 and TRBJ2-7, is KAGVTQTPRYLIKTRGQQVTLSCSPISGHRSVSWYQQTPGQGLQFLFEYFSETQRNKGNFPGRFSGRQFSNSRSEMNVSTLELGDSALYLCASSLAALGGAYEQYFGPGTRLTVT.

Notes on this clonotype: This may stem from a read error, because a much larger clone lies one nucleotide away. V usage is TRBV24-1 and J usage is TRBJ1-3, with no clear D. The CDR3 consists of 17 residues. Per germline, CDR1 KGHDR and CDR2 SFDVKD. This CDR3 is CATGDLQLRDSGNTIYF. CDR3 nucleotides: TGTGCCACCGGTGATTTGCAACTACGGGACTCTGGAAACACCATATATTTT.